Following are 9 T cell receptor beta chains from one sample sequenced in a study of blood T cell repertoires in COVID-19. The table came from immunoSEQ multiplex PCR; TCRdb's copy has only in-frame clones and leaves some out. The data contain 92,000 or so clones, about 87% of them singletons. Material for sequencing was peripheral blood. These receptors originate from a man between 60 and 75 years old with acute or convalescent COVID-19.

The gene calls are TRBV5-1 and TRBJ1-3; unclear D gene. Trimming stripped 7 bases from V and 1 base from J, with 9 bases between. This CDR3 contains 13 residues. Germline V lookup: CDR1 SGHRS, CDR2 YFSETQ. The CDR3 nucleotides are TGCGCCAGCGGAGAGGGTTCTGGAAACACCATATATTTT. Translated, it gives CASGEGSGNTIYF.

J is TRBJ1-6 and V is TRBV5-4; 7 bases map to TRBD1. V lost 3 bases, J lost 5 bases, and 8 bases stayed unmatched. The CDR3 totals 16 residues. Germline values: CDR1 SGHNT, CDR2 YYREEE (reference sequence). The CDR3: CASSSVDRSDNSPLHF. CDR3 in DNA: TGTGCCAGCAGCTCCGTGGACAGGTCCGATAATTCACCCCTCCACTTT.

This chain links TRBV19 with TRBJ1-1; TRBD1 matches at 8 bases. In germline, CDR1 is LNHDA, CDR2 SQIVND (reference sequence). V gave up 9 bases and J gave up 4 bases; unmatched junction bases: 7. The CDR3 covers 13 residues. Here the CDR3 reads CASANRGTTEAFF. In DNA, the CDR3 is TGTGCCAGCGCCAACAGGGGGACCACTGAAGCTTTCTTT.

This sequence joins TRBV29-1 and TRBJ1-2, with 7 bases lining up with TRBD1. This CDR3 region has 16 residues. The V gene end was trimmed by 1 base and the J gene end by 2 bases; junction bases not matched to a gene: 10. Per germline, CDR1 SQVTM and CDR2 ANQGSEA. Here the CDR3 DNA reads TGCAGCGTTGAAGTTGCTAGACAGGGATTGAACTATGGCTACACCTTC. Translating gives CSVEVARQGLNYGYTF.

The CDR3 nucleotides are TGTGCCATCAATTCACAGGGATCCACTGAAGCTTTCTTT. Its translation is CAINSQGSTEAFF. The chain has TRBV10-3 and TRBJ1-1; D might be TRBD1 (6 bases). The V end lost 7 bases, the J end lost 4 bases, and 13 bases lay between the germline ends. Per the germline V gene, CDR1 is ENHRY and CDR2 is SYGVKD. The CDR3 runs to 13 residues.

The V and J genes are TRBV7-3 and TRBJ2-6, with D possibly being TRBD2 (6 bases). This CDR3 spans 15 amino acids. Between the trimmed V and J ends, which lost 2 bases and 4 bases, there was a span of 9 bases. Germline loops: CDR1 SGHTA, CDR2 FQGTGA. In nucleotides, the CDR3 is TGTGCCAGCAGCTTAGGAGGGTTCGGGGCCAACGTCCTGACTTTC. It yields the protein CASSLGGFGANVLTF.

The V gene is TRBV5-6, the J gene TRBJ2-3; a possible D gene is TRBD2 (5 bases). This CDR3 is 16 amino acids long. Trimming stripped 5 bases from V and 0 bases from J, with 16 bases between. The germline V gene has CDR1 SGHDT and CDR2 YYEEEE. The CDR3 is CASRPQRTPSTDTQYF. Written as DNA, the CDR3 is TGTGCCAGCAGACCTCAGCGGACGCCAAGCACAGATACGCAGTATTTT.

The J gene is TRBJ2-7, the V gene TRBV5-4; no clear D. CDR1 is SGHNT and CDR2 is YYREEE in the germline V gene (reference sequence). The CDR3 is 16 amino acids. Deletions cut 4 bases from V and 7 bases from J, with 24 bases between. The DNA of the CDR3 is TGTGCCAGCAGCCCGGGTGGTAGGAATACTCTTGGGGAGCAGTACTTC. Residues: CASSPGGRNTLGEQYF.

The chain is built from TRBV7-6 and TRBJ2-1; 7 bases are a match to TRBD2. The germline CDR1 and CDR2 sequences are SGHVS and FNYEAQ. J gave up 6 bases and V 0 bases, and 8 bases lay outside the gene matches. The CDR3 is made up of 16 amino acids. CDR3 nucleotide sequence: TGTGCCAGCAGCTTAGCGGGGACTACCTACCCCAATGAGCAGTTCTTC. Translation gives CASSLAGTTYPNEQFF.